This entry lists 32 T cell receptor beta chains sequenced from one sample in a study of spatial heterogeneity in lung cancer. In TCRdb, the 5' RACE reads were re-called with MiXCR into one record per CDR3 protein. Among around 20,000 distinct CDR3 sequences listed, 5.7% were seen once. These receptors lack a known antigen. Described time point: sample taken at primary tumor resection. Study-wide points: Intratumoral expanded alpha and beta TCR counts were found to track tumor mutation counts.

The specimen was lung tumor tissue, collected at surgery. The receptors were sampled from a female donor with early-stage non-small cell lung cancer.

This clonotype was seen repeatedly, ten times or more. The V gene is TRBV20-1, the J gene TRBJ2-3, with D unresolved. CDR1 and CDR2 (germline): DFQATT, SNEGSKA (reference sequence). The CDR3 length is 15 residues. V was clipped by 0 bases and J by 2 bases, with 12 bases between them. CDR3: CSARDFRLLTDTQYF. The DNA of the CDR3 is TGCAGTGCTAGAGATTTTCGGCTACTCACAGATACGCAGTATTTT.

The sample holds many counts of this clonotype. The rearrangement links TRBV4-1 to TRBJ2-7; 8 nucleotides match TRBD2. This CDR3 contains 15 residues. Germline CDR1 MGHRA, CDR2 YSYEKL. J lost 2 bases, V lost 0 bases, and 3 bases had no gene match. The CDR3: CASSQDTSGAYEQYF. DNA of the CDR3: TGCGCCAGCAGCCAAGACACTAGCGGAGCCTACGAGCAGTACTTC.

This clonotype has at least ten counts. This rearrangement joins TRBV10-3 to TRBJ2-5; D is possibly TRBD2 (5 bases). Germline CDR1 reads ENHRY; CDR2 reads SYGVKD. CDR3 length equals 17 residues. V was clipped by 0 bases and J by 5 bases, with 19 bases between them. The CDR3 DNA reads as TGTGCCATCAGTGAGTCGGGTGGTGGCCCCTCGGGGGAGACCCAGTACTTC. Protein sequence: CAISESGGGPSGETQYF.

V is TRBV5-6 and J is TRBJ2-1; weak D call: TRBD2 (6 bases). Germline V gene sequence: CDR1 SGHDT, CDR2 YYEEEE. Trimming stripped 5 bases from V and 5 bases from J, with 20 bases between. This CDR3 region has 16 residues. DNA for the CDR3: TGTGCCAGCAGTTTTATTCCCGGGACTTTCCACAATGAGCAGTTCTTC. Encoded protein: CASSFIPGTFHNEQFF.

This clonotype was counted at least ten times. V usage is TRBV7-8 and J usage is TRBJ2-5; no firm D call. CDR1 is SGHVS and CDR2 is FQNEAQ in the germline V gene. V lost 0 bases and J lost 1, with 3 bases in between. This CDR3 region has 13 residues. CDR3 in amino acids: CASSLATQETQYF. In DNA form, the CDR3 reads TGTGCCAGCAGCTTAGCAACCCAAGAGACCCAGTACTTC.

This clonotype was seen at least ten times. The rearrangement uses TRBV2 and TRBJ2-1, with unresolved D. The V gene's germline CDR1 is SNHLY and CDR2 FYNNEI. V dropped 1 base and J dropped 8 bases, with 6 bases sitting between them. The CDR3 has 12 residues. The CDR3 DNA sequence: TGTGCCAGCAGTGAAGGGGTTGATGAGCAGTTCTTC. It translates to CASSEGVDEQFF.

In its sample, this clonotype was seen many times. The chain carries TRBV6-6 and TRBJ1-5; D unclear. V was clipped by 0 bases and J by 7 bases, with 10 bases between them. This CDR3 region has 14 residues. In germline, CDR1 is MNHNY, CDR2 SVGAGI (reference sequence). This CDR3 reads CASSYSGPLQPQHF. The CDR3 nucleotides read TGTGCCAGCAGTTACTCGGGTCCCCTCCAGCCCCAGCATTTT.

This clonotype has a count of ten or more. V gene TRBV12-3 or TRBV12-4 combines with J gene TRBJ1-6; 7 nucleotides line up with TRBD1. The CDR3 has 17 amino acids. Losses at the gene ends were 4 bases for V and 0 bases for J; bases not matched to a gene: 6. CDR3 nucleotide sequence: TGTGCCAGCAGTTGGGGGGACAGTAGCTCCTATAATTCACCCCTCCACTTT. Its translation: CASSWGDSSSYNSPLHF.

This clonotype was detected many times. The gene calls are TRBV5-1 and TRBJ2-5; 12 bases map to TRBD2. The CDR3 runs to 17 residues. Per the germline V gene, CDR1 is SGHRS and CDR2 is YFSETQ. Trimming cost V 4 bases and J 4 bases; bases outside gene matches: 11. CDR3 coding DNA: TGCGCCAGCAGCGAGCGGACTAGCGGGATCCGGGCAGAGACCCAGTACTTC. This translates into CASSERTSGIRAETQYF.

As concerns this clonotype: This may arise from a read error, as a much more abundant clone is one base away. This chain links TRBV7-2 with TRBJ2-1, with 7 bases lining up with TRBD1. The CDR3 extends over 15 amino acids. The germline V gene encodes CDR1 SGHTA and CDR2 FQGNSA. This chain's CDR3 is CVSSSTGQYYNEQFF. CDR3 in DNA: TGTGTCAGCAGCTCAACGGGACAGTACTACAATGAGCAGTTCTTC.

This clonotype was recorded many times. The chain has TRBV20-1 and TRBJ1-1; D ambiguous. CDR1 is DFQATT and CDR2 is SNEGSKA in the germline V gene (reference sequence). The CDR3 sequence is 12 residues long. The V end was cut by 3 bases, the J end by 1 base, with 6 bases between. CDR3 DNA: TGCAGTGCTAGTCATGGGAACACTGAAGCTTTCTTT. This encodes CSASHGNTEAFF.

This clonotype was counted many times. The V gene is TRBV20-1, the J gene TRBJ2-7; D ambiguous. Per the germline V gene, CDR1 is DFQATT and CDR2 is SNEGSKA (reference sequence). The CDR3 contains 14 residues. The V and J ends lost 5 bases and 3 bases respectively, with 17 bases between them. The CDR3 loop is CSAPTRLFNYEQYF. The CDR3 DNA is TGCAGTGCTCCAACGAGACTTTTTAACTACGAGCAGTACTTC.

This clonotype came up many times. The chain has TRBV18 and TRBJ2-3, with no clear D. This CDR3 contains 14 residues. V gave up 0 bases and J gave up 0 bases, with 4 bases separating them. Germline CDR1 and CDR2: KGHSH and LQKENI. CDR3 loop: CASSPPLSTDTQYF. Here the CDR3 DNA reads TGTGCCAGCTCACCACCTCTTAGCACAGATACGCAGTATTTT.

By its share, this clonotype is medium-sized. The chain uses TRBV7-9 and TRBJ2-2; no firm D call. The CDR3 has 15 amino acids. Germline V gene data show CDR1 as SEHNR and CDR2 as FQNEAQ (reference sequence). Trimming removed 5 bases at V and 1 base at J, with 11 bases between. CDR3 bases: TGTGCCAGCAGCCCCCCAGGAAAGAACACCGGGGAGCTGTTTTTT. Protein: CASSPPGKNTGELFF.

This clonotype was detected ten times or more. V and J are TRBV20-1 and TRBJ2-2, with D possibly being TRBD1 (5 bases). The CDR3 has 16 residues. Germline V gives CDR1 DFQATT, CDR2 SNEGSKA (reference sequence). Trimming pared 0 bases from V and 3 bases from J, leaving 14 bases between. The DNA for the CDR3 is TGCAGTGCTAGAGATCACGGGCAGGGCGACACCGGGGAGCTGTTTTTT. Protein sequence: CSARDHGQGDTGELFF.

The rearrangement uses TRBV7-9 and TRBJ2-5; 7 nucleotides agree with TRBD2. Germline values: CDR1 SEHNR, CDR2 FQNEAQ (reference sequence). The CDR3 contains 14 residues. V trimming: 5 bases; J trimming: 5 bases; junction bases outside the gene matches: 8. The CDR3 coding sequence is TGTGCCAGCAGCCCTGGGGTCGGGGGGGAGACCCAGTACTTC. This codes for CASSPGVGGETQYF.

In its sample, this clonotype is medium-sized. The chain joins TRBV5-6 to TRBJ2-1, with 12 bases aligning to TRBD2. J gave up 13 bases and V 6 bases, and 11 bases lay outside the gene matches. This CDR3 contains 14 residues. Germline CDR1 reads SGHDT; CDR2 reads YYEEEE. CDR3 loop: CASTLTTSGRKQFF. CDR3 nucleotide sequence: TGTGCCAGCACCCTTACTACTAGCGGGAGGAAACAGTTCTTC.

This clonotype qualifies as medium-sized (0.01 to 0.1%). The J gene is TRBJ1-1, the V gene TRBV3-1; possible D gene TRBD1, 5 bases. Trimming pared 0 bases from V and 4 bases from J, leaving 9 bases between. CDR3 size: 14 residues. Per germline, CDR1 LGHDT and CDR2 YNNKEL (reference sequence). Here the CDR3 reads CASSQDPGGTEAFF. DNA of the CDR3: TGTGCCAGCAGCCAAGACCCGGGGGGCACTGAAGCTTTCTTT. Combining the CDR3 with reference TRBV3-1 and TRBJ1-1 gives the whole variable domain DTAVSQTPKYLVTQMGNDKSIKCEQNLGHDTMYWYKQDSKKFLKIMFSYNNKELIINETVPNRFSPKSPDKAHLNLHINSLELGDSAVYFCASSQDPGGTEAFFGQGTRLTVV.

This clonotype was seen ten or more times. This chain connects TRBV14 to TRBJ2-1, with D possibly TRBD2 on 6 matching bases. V dropped 3 bases and J dropped 8 bases, with 14 bases sitting between them. Germline V gene lookup returns CDR1 SGHDN and CDR2 FVKESK. CDR3 length: 14 amino acids. This chain's CDR3 is CASSHSSGGDEQFF. The CDR3 nucleotides read TGTGCCAGCAGCCATTCCTCCGGCGGGGATGAGCAGTTCTTC.

The sample holds many counts of this clonotype. The rearrangement joins TRBV6-1 to TRBJ2-4, with D possibly matching TRBD1 (5 bases). CDR1 is MNHNS, CDR2 SASEGT, per germline. This CDR3 has 13 amino acids. Trimming took 8 bases from V and 4 from J, leaving 12 bases between them. The CDR3 region has the DNA TGTGCCAGCCGAAGGGGATCAAAAAACATTCAGTACTTC. Its translation is CASRRGSKNIQYF.

There are many counts of this clonotype. The CDR3 sequence is CASSSTRGSAYTDTQYF. DNA for the CDR3: TGTGCCAGCAGTTCCACGAGGGGTAGCGCCTACACAGATACGCAGTATTTT. The J gene is TRBJ2-3, the V gene TRBV6-1; D may correspond to TRBD1 or TRBD2 (5 bases each). Germline assignment: CDR1 MNHNS and CDR2 SASEGT. The CDR3 totals 17 residues. Trimming stripped 5 bases from V and 2 bases from J, with 20 bases between.

This clonotype occurred many times. The chain joins TRBV5-1 to TRBJ2-1; 16 nucleotides agree with TRBD2. The CDR3 has 16 amino acids. CDR1 and CDR2 from the germline V gene are SGHRS and YFSETQ. The V segment lost 4 bases and the J segment 7 bases; nucleotides outside the gene matches: 5. The CDR3 DNA is TGCGCCAGCAGCAGGGGACTAGCGGGAGGGCCAAATGAGCAGTTCTTC. Protein product: CASSRGLAGGPNEQFF.

The sample holds many counts of this clonotype. The chain couples TRBV27 to TRBJ2-1; TRBD2 is a possible D gene (7 bases). Germline CDR1 reads MNHEY; CDR2 reads SMNVEV (reference sequence). CDR3 size: 17 residues. The germline V and J ends were trimmed by 4 bases and 6 bases, with 22 bases remaining between them. The CDR3 protein is CASSWGGAMLLGNEQFF. As DNA, the CDR3 is TGTGCCAGCAGTTGGGGGGGGGCCATGCTCCTCGGCAATGAGCAGTTCTTC.

In its sample, this clonotype was seen many times. The chain couples TRBV27 to TRBJ2-3; D is ambiguous. Trimming stripped 5 bases from V and 1 base from J, with 19 bases between. Germline V lookup: CDR1 MNHEY, CDR2 SMNVEV (reference sequence). CDR3 length: 17 residues. The CDR3 nucleotides read TGTGCCAGCAGTCCCCTTCCACACTCGGTACGCACAGATACGCAGTATTTT. This codes for CASSPLPHSVRTDTQYF.

This clonotype was seen at least ten times. The chain combines TRBV9 with TRBJ2-5; D is possibly TRBD1 or TRBD2 (6 bases each). The CDR3 is 15 amino acids. Germline loops: CDR1 SGDLS, CDR2 YYNGEE. The V gene lost 3 bases and the J gene lost 5 bases, with 17 bases spanning the gap. The CDR3 loop reads CASSASGDLGETQYF. In DNA, the CDR3 is TGTGCCAGCAGCGCTTCAGGGGACTTGGGGGAGACCCAGTACTTC.

By its share, this clonotype is medium-sized. This chain connects TRBV12-3 or TRBV12-4 to TRBJ1-2, with no clear D. V was pared by 3 bases and J by 4 bases, with 12 bases between. The length of the CDR3 is 14 residues. CDR3 in amino acids: CASSFRTEIYGYTF. DNA of the CDR3: TGTGCCAGCAGTTTCCGGACGGAAATCTATGGCTACACCTTC.

This clonotype was recorded a few times. The chain joins TRBV7-9 to TRBJ2-5; the match to TRBD2 covers 10 bases. In germline, CDR1 is SEHNR, CDR2 FQNEAQ (reference sequence). The CDR3 contains 14 residues. Trimming cost V 1 base and J 4 bases; bases outside gene matches: 0. The CDR3 here is CASSLGTSGETQYF. The CDR3, as DNA: TGTGCCAGCAGCTTAGGGACTAGCGGAGAGACCCAGTACTTC.

In this sample, this clonotype turned up many times. The rearrangement joins TRBV7-8 to TRBJ2-5; no firm D call. The germline V gene has CDR1 SGHVS and CDR2 FQNEAQ. The CDR3 totals 12 residues. V lost 5 bases, J lost 5 bases, and 9 bases lay in between. For the CDR3, the DNA is TGTGCCAGCAGCGGTTTTCTTGAGACCCAGTACTTC. Translation gives CASSGFLETQYF.

This clonotype is classed as medium-sized (0.01 to 0.1%). V gene TRBV6-1 combines with J gene TRBJ1-1, with 9 bases aligning to TRBD1. Looked up from germline, CDR1 is MNHNS and CDR2 is SASEGT. This CDR3 has 14 residues. The V segment lost 2 bases and the J segment 4 bases; nucleotides outside the gene matches: 2. CDR3 loop: CASSERDRVTEAFF. The CDR3, as DNA: TGTGCCAGCAGTGAAAGGGACAGGGTCACTGAAGCTTTCTTT.

This clonotype was recorded at least ten times. The chain links TRBV10-2 to TRBJ1-5; no reliable D call. Trimming pared 0 bases from V and 4 bases from J, leaving 7 bases between. CDR1 and CDR2 (germline): WSHSY, SAAADI. This CDR3 spans 14 amino acids. The CDR3 is CASSESSLNQPQHF. DNA of the CDR3: TGCGCCAGCAGTGAGTCCTCCCTGAATCAGCCCCAGCATTTT.

The chain links TRBV9 to TRBJ2-3; the D is unclear. Trimming pared 0 bases from V and 5 bases from J, leaving 10 bases between. CDR1 is SGDLS, CDR2 YYNGEE, per germline. The CDR3 length is 14 residues. Here the CDR3 DNA reads TGTGCCAGCAGCGTAGGACCGATGGAAGATACGCAGTATTTT. Its translation is CASSVGPMEDTQYF.

Within the sample, this clonotype is medium-sized. This chain joins TRBV6-2 or TRBV6-3 and TRBJ2-5; no reliable D call. Trimming stripped 5 bases from V and 1 base from J, with 8 bases between. From germline, CDR1 is MNHEY and CDR2 SVGEGT. CDR3 length: 13 residues. CDR3 DNA sequence: TGTGCCAGCAGTCGCGACACCCAAGAGACCCAGTACTTC. Translation gives CASSRDTQETQYF.